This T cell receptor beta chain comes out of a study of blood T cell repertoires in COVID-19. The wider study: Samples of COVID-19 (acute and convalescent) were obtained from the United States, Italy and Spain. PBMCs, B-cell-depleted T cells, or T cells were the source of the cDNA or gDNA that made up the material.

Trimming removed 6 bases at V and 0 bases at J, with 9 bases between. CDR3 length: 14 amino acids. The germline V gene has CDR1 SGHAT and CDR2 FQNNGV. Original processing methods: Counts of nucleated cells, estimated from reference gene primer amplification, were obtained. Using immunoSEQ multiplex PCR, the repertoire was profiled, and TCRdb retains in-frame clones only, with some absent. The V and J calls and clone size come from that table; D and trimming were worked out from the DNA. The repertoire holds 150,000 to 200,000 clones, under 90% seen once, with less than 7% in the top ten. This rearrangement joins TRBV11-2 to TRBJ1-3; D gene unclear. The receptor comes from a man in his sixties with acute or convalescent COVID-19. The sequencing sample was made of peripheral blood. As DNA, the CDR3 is TGTGCCAGCAGGGACGGGAGCTCTGGAAACACCATATATTTT. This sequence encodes CASRDGSSGNTIYF.